The next 10 T cell receptor beta chains were all read from a single sample in a study of regulatory T cells in long-lasting Graves disease. Construction of TCR beta libraries relied on iRepertoire HTBI primers and on Arm-PCR targeting CDR3 regions. TCRdb processed the multiplex PCR reads anew with MiXCR; each CDR3 protein has one entry. This table holds approximately 540,000 distinct CDR3 sequences, approximately 12% found once. Time point meaning: newly diagnosed GD, antithyroid drugs for less than 3 months. PBMCs were the source of the RNA used for TCR sequencing. This same sample was also part of a study on T cells in Graves' hyperthyroidism and ophthalmopathy.

This material consisted of peripheral blood mononuclear cells (PBMCs), taken at new diagnosis, from a patient treated with antithyroid drugs. These TCRs come from a woman aged 30 to 39 with Graves disease.

Only a few counts were recorded for this clonotype. The chain carries TRBV6-1 and TRBJ2-7; weak D call: TRBD2 (5 bases). V dropped 5 bases and J dropped 7 bases, with 18 bases sitting between them. Germline V gene lookup returns CDR1 MNHNS and CDR2 SASEGT. The CDR3 extends over 14 amino acids. CDR3 nucleotide sequence: TGTGCCAGCAGTCGACTCTATGAGGGCGGGGAGCAGTACTTC. It yields the protein CASSRLYEGGEQYF.

CDR3 coding DNA: TGCAGCGTCTACAAGGGGTCAACTAATGAAAAACTGTTTTTT. This encodes CSVYKGSTNEKLFF. J is TRBJ1-4 and V is TRBV29-1, with D perhaps matching TRBD1 (5 bases). Germline V gives CDR1 SQVTM, CDR2 ANQGSEA. There are 14 residues in the CDR3. V gave up 6 bases and J gave up 0 bases, with 11 bases separating them.

This clonotype occurred many times. The gene calls are TRBV27 and TRBJ2-6, with 9 bases identical to TRBD1. With 5 bases clipped from V and 0 bases from J, the junction kept 14 bases outside the gene matches. The CDR3 contains 20 residues. CDR1 is MNHEY and CDR2 is SMNVEV in the germline V gene (reference sequence). The CDR3 bases are TGTGCCAGCAGTAGTCATTCCGCCGGGACAGGGTTCTCTGGGGCCAACGTCCTGACTTTC. Protein sequence: CASSSHSAGTGFSGANVLTF. The variable domain in full, completed from reference TRBV27 and TRBJ2-6, reads EAQVTQNPRYLITVTGKKLTVTCSQNMNHEYMSWYRQDPGLGLRQIYYSMNVEVTDKGDVPEGYKVSRKEKRNFPLILESPSPNQTSLYFCASSSHSAGTGFSGANVLTFGAGSRLTVL.

This clonotype was counted ten times or more. The chain employs TRBV6-2 or TRBV6-3 and TRBJ2-7, with D possibly being TRBD2 (6 bases). This CDR3 contains 13 residues. The V end lost 5 bases, the J end lost 6 bases, and 14 bases lay between the germline ends. Germline assignment: CDR1 MNHEY and CDR2 SVGEGT. CDR3 coding DNA: TGTGCCAGCAGTGATTTGTGGGGGGTCGAGCAGTACTTC. Its protein is CASSDLWGVEQYF.

This clonotype was counted at least ten times. The rearrangement joins TRBV20-1 to TRBJ2-1, with D perhaps matching TRBD1 (6 bases). The V gene's germline CDR1 is DFQATT and CDR2 SNEGSKA (reference sequence). There are 15 residues in the CDR3. Between the trimmed V and J ends, which lost 2 bases and 4 bases, there was a span of 15 bases. CDR3 region: CSARNDRSPYNEQFF. CDR3 DNA: TGCAGTGCTAGAAACGACAGGTCTCCTTACAATGAGCAGTTCTTC.

On this clonotype: The CDR3 does not close with the conserved phenylalanine or tryptophan, likely indicating a read error. This CDR3 is CSARVLGVAETQYS. The CDR3 bases are TGCAGTGCTAGAGTTTTAGGGGTTGCCGAGACCCAGTACTCC. The chain uses TRBV20-1 and TRBJ2-5, with a tentative D call TRBD1 (5 bases). The CDR3 consists of 14 residues. The V end lost 1 base, the J end lost 5 bases, and 14 bases lay between the germline ends. CDR1 and CDR2 (germline): DFQATT, SNEGSKA (reference sequence).

This rearrangement joins TRBV11-1 to TRBJ2-2; D perhaps matches TRBD1 (6 bases). With 5 bases removed from V and 5 bases from J, the gap between germline ends came to 15 bases. The CDR3 runs to 15 residues. Germline CDR1 is SGHAT and CDR2 is FQDESV (reference sequence). The CDR3 DNA sequence: TGTGCCAGCAGCCGTGACAGGTCCCAGACCGGGGAGCTGTTTTTT. Translating gives CASSRDRSQTGELFF. Using reference TRBV11-1 and TRBJ2-2 for the parts outside the CDR3, the full variable domain is EAEVAQSPRYKITEKSQAVAFWCDPISGHATLYWYRQILGQGPELLVQFQDESVVDDSQLPKDRFSAERLKGVDSTLKIQPAELGDSAMYLCASSRDRSQTGELFFGEGSRLTVL.

This clonotype was counted ten times or more. The chain couples TRBV7-2 to TRBJ2-1; a weak D match, TRBD1 (7 bases). Germline V gene sequence: CDR1 SGHTA, CDR2 FQGNSA. The ends were cut back, 4 bases at V and 2 bases at J, with 15 bases in the middle. The CDR3 runs to 16 residues. CDR3 bases: TGTGCCAGCAGCTCCCCAACAGGGGAGGCCTACAATGAGCAGTTCTTC. Translated: CASSSPTGEAYNEQFF. Full variable domain (remainder filled in from reference TRBV7-2 and TRBJ2-1): GAGVSQSPSNKVTEKGKDVELRCDPISGHTALYWYRQSLGQGLEFLIYFQGNSAPDKSGLPSDRFSAERTGGSVSTLTIQRTQQEDSAVYLCASSSPTGEAYNEQFFGPGTRLTVL.

This clonotype was detected a few times. One end of the junction is discordant with germline, which a read error may explain. The chain employs TRBV5-5 and TRBJ2-3, with TRBD1 identical over 9 bases. Judging by the DNA end, TRBJ2-7 fits better; the J call may be wrong. CDR3 length equals 16 residues. CDR1 is SGHKS and CDR2 is YYEKEE in the germline V gene (reference sequence). The CDR3 here is CAGSPLGTGNPYEQYF. CDR3 DNA sequence: TGTGCCGGCAGCCCCCTAGGGACAGGGAACCCCTACGAGCAGTACTTC.

To note about this clonotype: A read error likely explains this, since a far larger clone differs by one base. This chain joins TRBV3-1 and TRBJ2-2; D is perhaps TRBD1 or TRBD2 (5 bases each). Per germline, CDR1 LGHDT and CDR2 YNNKEL (reference sequence). The CDR3 covers 18 residues. Trimming took 4 bases from V and 2 from J, leaving 20 bases between them. In DNA, the CDR3 is TGTGCCAGCAGCCGGAATTCTCTCGGCCGGGACAACACCGGGGAGCTGTTTTTT. Protein product: CASSRNSLGRDNTGELFF. Drawing the rest from reference TRBV3-1 and TRBJ2-2, the complete variable domain is DTAVSQTPKYLVTQMGNDKSIKCEQNLGHDTMYWYKQDSKKFLKIMFSYNNKELIINETVPNRFSPKSPDKAHLNLHINSLELGDSAVYFCASSRNSLGRDNTGELFFGEGSRLTVL.